This T cell receptor beta chain is from a study of identical twins. Ten or more counts support this clonotype. Its specificity is not known. Using its own MiXCR run on the 5' RACE reads, TCRdb lists one record per CDR3 protein. Of 350,000 to 450,000 distinct CDR3 sequences listed, approximately 17% are singletons. Findings of the study overall: Researchers reported weaker excess twin sharing in beta out-of-frame sequences.

The CDR3 sequence is 13 residues long. Trimming pared 3 bases from V and 2 bases from J, leaving 8 bases between. The V gene's germline CDR1 is SQVTM and CDR2 ANQGSEA. This receptor was obtained from a man in his fifties in good health. Sequenced: naive T cells sorted from blood. The rearrangement uses TRBV29-1 and TRBJ2-1; perhaps D is TRBD1 or TRBD2 (5 bases each). This chain's CDR3 is CSVDRDPYNEQFF. DNA for the CDR3: TGCAGCGTTGACAGGGACCCCTACAATGAGCAGTTCTTC.